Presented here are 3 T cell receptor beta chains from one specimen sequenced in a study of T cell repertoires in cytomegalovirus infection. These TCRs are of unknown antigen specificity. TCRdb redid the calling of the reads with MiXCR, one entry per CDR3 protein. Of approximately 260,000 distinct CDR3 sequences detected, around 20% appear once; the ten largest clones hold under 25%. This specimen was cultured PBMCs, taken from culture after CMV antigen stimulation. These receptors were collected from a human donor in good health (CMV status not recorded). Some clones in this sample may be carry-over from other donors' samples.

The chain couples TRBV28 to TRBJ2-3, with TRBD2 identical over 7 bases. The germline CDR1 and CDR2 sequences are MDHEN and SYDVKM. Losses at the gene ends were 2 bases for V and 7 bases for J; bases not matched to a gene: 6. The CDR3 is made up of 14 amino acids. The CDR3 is CASSLAGAMNTQYF. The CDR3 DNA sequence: TGTGCCAGCAGTTTAGCGGGAGCCATGAATACGCAGTATTTT.

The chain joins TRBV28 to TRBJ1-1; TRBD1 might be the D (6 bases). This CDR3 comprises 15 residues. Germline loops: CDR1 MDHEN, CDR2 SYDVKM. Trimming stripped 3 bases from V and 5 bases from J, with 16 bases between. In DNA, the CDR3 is TGTGCCAGCAGTTTCGGGGGGCGAGGAAGTACTGAAGCTTTCTTT. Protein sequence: CASSFGGRGSTEAFF.

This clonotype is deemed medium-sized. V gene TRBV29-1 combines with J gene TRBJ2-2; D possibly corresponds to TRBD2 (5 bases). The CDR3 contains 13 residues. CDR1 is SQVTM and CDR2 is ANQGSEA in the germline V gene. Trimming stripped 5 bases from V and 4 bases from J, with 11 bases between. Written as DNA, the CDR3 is TGCAGCGTTAGTTGGAGGATCACCGGGGAGCTGTTTTTT. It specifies CSVSWRITGELFF.